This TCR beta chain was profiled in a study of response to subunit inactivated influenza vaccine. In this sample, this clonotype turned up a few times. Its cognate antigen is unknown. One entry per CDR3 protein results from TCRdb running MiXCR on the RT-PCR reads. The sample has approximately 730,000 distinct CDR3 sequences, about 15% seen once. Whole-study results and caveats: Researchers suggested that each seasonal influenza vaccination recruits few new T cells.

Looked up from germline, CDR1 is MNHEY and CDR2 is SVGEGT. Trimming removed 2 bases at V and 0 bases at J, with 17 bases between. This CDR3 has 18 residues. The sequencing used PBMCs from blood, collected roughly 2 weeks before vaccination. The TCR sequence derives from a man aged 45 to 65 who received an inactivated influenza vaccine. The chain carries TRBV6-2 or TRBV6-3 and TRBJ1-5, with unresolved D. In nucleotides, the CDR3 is TGTGCCAGCAGTTACCCCCCCGAGGCGGCACATAGCAATCAGCCCCAGCATTTT. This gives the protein CASSYPPEAAHSNQPQHF.